This is a list of T cell receptor beta chains from one sample in a study of identical twins. TCRdb fed the 5' RACE reads into MiXCR, producing one record per CDR3 protein. This table holds 250,000 to 350,000 distinct CDR3 sequences, roughly 9.7% found once. These data were also filed under a second study, of yellow fever vaccine responses in identical twins.

The sequencing sample was made of CD8+ T cells sorted from blood. Source of these receptors: a woman between 18 and 29 years old in good health. Both conserved end residues are trimmed from each CDR3. The order of the fields is J gene, clone size, V gene, CDR3 protein. Some rows mark clone size as missing; the rest say once, few, many or name a class of expanded clone.

J gene: TRBJ2-7; clone size: few; V gene: TRBV7-9; CDR3 protein: ASSLAVGTDYEQY
J gene: TRBJ1-5; clone size: NA; V gene: TRBV28; CDR3 protein: ASTTSQPQH
J gene: TRBJ1-2; clone size: NA; V gene: TRBV6-1; CDR3 protein: ASHWTGNYGYT
J gene: TRBJ1-2; clone size: NA; V gene: TRBV5-1; CDR3 protein: ASSLAGGDYGYT
J gene: TRBJ1-5; clone size: NA; V gene: TRBV6-2/TRBV6-3; CDR3 protein: ASTTGVLGQPQH
J gene: TRBJ2-7; clone size: NA; V gene: TRBV4-1; CDR3 protein: ASSQTDRLGEQY
J gene: TRBJ1-1; clone size: many; V gene: TRBV3-1; CDR3 protein: ASSQLQLGRRVLNTEAF
J gene: TRBJ2-3; clone size: many; V gene: TRBV5-1; CDR3 protein: ASSLVFGQDTDTQY
J gene: TRBJ2-7; clone size: NA; V gene: TRBV27; CDR3 protein: ASSLSPRGGYEQY
J gene: TRBJ2-1; clone size: NA; V gene: TRBV29-1; CDR3 protein: SVLSTSWLTNYNEQF
J gene: TRBJ2-3; clone size: NA; V gene: TRBV4-1; CDR3 protein: ASSQGDRVADTQY
J gene: TRBJ1-1; clone size: many; V gene: TRBV5-1; CDR3 protein: ASSPLGTEAF
J gene: TRBJ2-7; clone size: few; V gene: TRBV7-9; CDR3 protein: ASSDFGQGQLEQY
J gene: TRBJ2-7; clone size: many; V gene: TRBV7-8; CDR3 protein: ASSLLAGVDEQY
J gene: TRBJ1-2; clone size: many; V gene: TRBV29-1; CDR3 protein: SVNRGIRGYT
J gene: TRBJ2-7; clone size: few; V gene: TRBV20-1; CDR3 protein: SAHERDTSYEQY
J gene: TRBJ2-7; clone size: many; V gene: TRBV7-9; CDR3 protein: ASSSLETSVYEQY
J gene: TRBJ2-7; clone size: NA; V gene: TRBV28; CDR3 protein: ASSLAPGTNYEQY
J gene: TRBJ2-7; clone size: few; V gene: TRBV6-1; CDR3 protein: ASRGPGSLGQY
J gene: TRBJ2-3; clone size: many; V gene: TRBV29-1; CDR3 protein: SVEAASTDTQY
J gene: TRBJ2-1; clone size: many; V gene: TRBV29-1; CDR3 protein: SVRLAGGYNEQF
J gene: TRBJ2-2; clone size: NA; V gene: TRBV29-1; CDR3 protein: SVETMSTGELF
J gene: TRBJ2-5; clone size: few; V gene: TRBV5-1; CDR3 protein: ASSLTYAGGGRRETQY
J gene: TRBJ2-3; clone size: few; V gene: TRBV19; CDR3 protein: ASSIGGHTDTQY
J gene: TRBJ2-7; clone size: many; V gene: TRBV12-3/TRBV12-4; CDR3 protein: ASSVGISYEQY
J gene: TRBJ2-3; clone size: few; V gene: TRBV7-9; CDR3 protein: ASSFPAGTQAY
J gene: TRBJ2-1; clone size: few; V gene: TRBV3-1; CDR3 protein: ASSPGTSGRAYNEQF
J gene: TRBJ1-1; clone size: many; V gene: TRBV10-3; CDR3 protein: AISEEGTGLAF
J gene: TRBJ2-1; clone size: few; V gene: TRBV20-1; CDR3 protein: SSGSRSYNEQF
J gene: TRBJ2-1; clone size: NA; V gene: TRBV19; CDR3 protein: ASSETSGSSLEQF
J gene: TRBJ2-1; clone size: few; V gene: TRBV7-9; CDR3 protein: ASRPRLGPYDEQF
J gene: TRBJ2-3; clone size: NA; V gene: TRBV4-3; CDR3 protein: ASSQDGYRDTQY